A single sample gave rise to the 32 T cell receptor beta chains below, sequenced in a study of cytomegalovirus exposure and HLA in healthy donors. PCR used 60 Vbeta primers and 13 Jbeta primers. The repertoire was sequenced with immunoSEQ multiplex PCR; TCRdb's copy has only in-frame clones and lacks some. This sample yields roughly 120,000 clones, of which under 85% are seen a single time; around 4.8% belongs to the top ten. The sequencing input was PBMCs. These receptors came from a man aged 25 to 40 in good health and CMV-seropositive.

In this sample, this clone turned up once. The CDR3 loop reads CASSPRDTYNEQFF. CDR3 in DNA: TGTGCCAGCAGTCCACGGGACACGTACAATGAGCAGTTCTTC. The gene calls are TRBV27 and TRBJ2-1; possible D gene TRBD1, 6 bases. Trimming cost V 5 bases and J 4 bases, with 12 bases left between them. CDR1 MNHEY and CDR2 SMNVEV come from the germline V gene (reference sequence). The CDR3 runs 14 residues.

Only one count was recorded for this clone. V is TRBV7-2 and J is TRBJ2-3; tentatively, D is TRBD2 (6 bases). Trimming took off 5 bases at V and 6 bases at J, with 21 bases between the two ends. Per the germline V gene, CDR1 is SGHTA and CDR2 is FQGNSA. The length of the CDR3 is 16 residues. The CDR3 DNA is TGTGCCAGCAGCCCTCTGGGACTCGGGGTAGCGGATACGCAGTATTTT. Amino acid sequence: CASSPLGLGVADTQYF.

CDR3: CASSTRDSDTEAFF. For the CDR3, the DNA is TGTGCCAGCAGTACGCGGGACAGTGACACTGAAGCTTTCTTT. The rearrangement links TRBV6-8 to TRBJ1-1, with 7 positions matching TRBD1. J was trimmed by 3 bases and V by 5 bases; bases with no gene match: 6. This CDR3 is built from 14 residues. Germline-derived CDR1 and CDR2 are MNHGY and SAAAGT.

In the case of this clone: The junction does not match germline at one end; this may be a read error. The chain combines TRBV19 with TRBJ1-2; TRBD1 agrees at 8 bases. The CDR3 sequence is 14 residues long. Germline V gene data show CDR1 as LNHDA and CDR2 as SQIVND (reference sequence). Here the CDR3 reads CGSGQGGMNYGYPF. The CDR3 bases are TGTGGGTCCGGACAGGGCGGAATGAACTATGGCTACCCCTTC.

The V call is TRBV14, the J call TRBJ2-5; 10 bases are shared with TRBD2. Germline lookup yields CDR1 SGHDN and CDR2 FVKESK. CDR3 length: 17 residues. The ends lost 0 bases at V and 2 bases at J; junction bases unmatched: 6. The CDR3 loop is CASSQDRTSGSQETQYF. The DNA for the CDR3 is TGTGCCAGCAGCCAAGACCGGACTAGCGGATCACAAGAGACCCAGTACTTC.

This rearrangement joins TRBV6-5 to TRBJ1-4, with 7 nucleotides matching TRBD1. The CDR3 extends over 15 amino acids. The V gene's germline CDR1 is MNHEY and CDR2 SVGAGI. The V segment lost 6 bases and the J segment 2 bases; nucleotides outside the gene matches: 6. As DNA, the CDR3 is TGTGCCAGCAGCTACGGGACAGCCACTAATGAAAAACTGTTTTTT. Translation: CASSYGTATNEKLFF.

Only a few counts were recorded for this clone. This chain connects TRBV5-6 to TRBJ2-7; D call uncertain. The CDR3 runs 13 residues. V was shortened by 5 bases and J by 5 bases, with 14 bases between the two germline ends. Per germline, CDR1 SGHDT and CDR2 YYEEEE. The DNA of the CDR3 is TGTGCCAGCAGACTCTATACTGTGGACGAGCAGTACTTC. It encodes CASRLYTVDEQYF.

The rearrangement links TRBV7-9 to TRBJ1-5; 7 nucleotides agree with TRBD1. Germline CDR1 SEHNR, CDR2 FQNEAQ (reference sequence). The CDR3 extends over 16 amino acids. The V gene end was trimmed by 5 bases and the J gene end by 4 bases; junction bases not matched to a gene: 11. The CDR3 DNA follows: TGTGCCAGCAGCGCCGGACCGGGACAGCTGAATCAGCCCCAGCATTTT. Protein: CASSAGPGQLNQPQHF.

The genes are TRBV13 and TRBJ2-7; D not resolved. Looked up from germline, CDR1 is PRHDT and CDR2 is FYEKMQ (reference sequence). The CDR3 loop spans 14 amino acids. V lost 3 bases to trimming and J lost 0 bases, with 9 bases between them. The chain's CDR3 is CASSFRRSSYEQYF. CDR3 DNA: TGTGCCAGCAGCTTCCGACGGAGCTCCTACGAGCAGTACTTC.

The chain combines TRBV4-2 with TRBJ1-2; TRBD1 is a possible D gene (5 bases). CDR1 is LGHNA and CDR2 is YNFKEQ in the germline V gene. The CDR3 consists of 14 residues. V was clipped by 0 bases and J by 8 bases, with 13 bases between them. The CDR3 sequence: CASSQDPRVRGYTF. As DNA, the CDR3 is TGTGCCAGCAGCCAAGATCCCAGGGTCAGGGGCTACACCTTC.

The count of this clone is one. This chain joins TRBV5-4 and TRBJ1-6; D perhaps matches TRBD1 (6 bases). Germline V gives CDR1 SGHNT, CDR2 YYREEE (reference sequence). The V end lost 6 bases, the J end lost 7 bases, and 14 bases lay between the germline ends. The CDR3 length is 14 residues. This CDR3 is CASNIQGYNSPLHF. The CDR3 DNA sequence: TGTGCCAGCAACATACAGGGTTACAATTCACCCCTCCACTTT.

Turning to this clone: One end of the junction fails to match germline, which may point to a read error. The chain couples TRBV7-9 to TRBJ2-7, with D maybe TRBD1 (5 bases). CDR3 length: 12 residues. Germline CDR1 reads SEHNR; CDR2 reads FQNEAQ (reference sequence). The CDR3 region has the DNA TGTTCCAGCAGCCCACGAAGGGGCGAGCAGTACTTC. It specifies CSSSPRRGEQYF.

V usage is TRBV19 and J usage is TRBJ2-1; TRBD2 agrees at 7 bases. Germline V lookup: CDR1 LNHDA, CDR2 SQIVND (reference sequence). J lost 5 bases, V lost 6 bases, and 7 bases had no gene match. CDR3 length: 14 residues. CDR3 DNA sequence: TGTGCCAGTAGAAGGCTAGCGGCAAACAATGAGCAGTTCTTC. It is translated as CASRRLAANNEQFF.

The chain is built from TRBV5-4 and TRBJ2-5; the D gene is possibly TRBD1 (6 bases). CDR3 length: 14 amino acids. V lost 4 bases, J lost 1 base, and 11 bases lay in between. Germline V CDR1 and CDR2: SGHNT, YYREEE (reference sequence). This chain's CDR3 is CASSPPTGQETQYF. The DNA for the CDR3 is TGTGCCAGCAGCCCACCGACAGGCCAAGAGACCCAGTACTTC.

J is TRBJ2-3 and V is TRBV5-1, with TRBD1 identical over 7 bases. Germline trimming cut 4 bases from V and 3 bases from J; bases unmatched to any gene: 8. Germline CDR1 SGHRS, CDR2 YFSETQ. The length of the CDR3 is 15 residues. The CDR3 region is CASSNNPGQTDTQYF. The DNA for the CDR3 is TGCGCCAGCAGCAATAATCCGGGACAGACAGATACGCAGTATTTT.

This chain joins TRBV30 and TRBJ1-3, with a tentative D call TRBD1 (5 bases). Germline values: CDR1 GTSNPN, CDR2 SVGIG (reference sequence). This CDR3 region has 15 residues. V was clipped by 0 bases and J by 2 bases, with 11 bases between them. The CDR3: CAWSVGRETGNTIYF. The CDR3 coding sequence is TGTGCCTGGAGTGTCGGCAGGGAAACTGGAAACACCATATATTTT.

The rearrangement uses TRBV6-1 and TRBJ1-3, with D possibly matching TRBD1 (5 bases). Germline V lookup: CDR1 MNHNS, CDR2 SASEGT. The CDR3 has 14 residues. Deletions cut 5 bases from V and 5 bases from J, with 13 bases between. CDR3 nucleotide sequence: TGTGCCAGCAGTTCGGCGGGGGTGAGAAACACCATATATTTT. This gives the protein CASSSAGVRNTIYF.

The chain carries TRBV7-6 and TRBJ2-2; TRBD2 matches at 16 bases. The CDR3 loop spans 22 amino acids. Germline trimming cut 5 bases from V and 6 bases from J; bases unmatched to any gene: 21. Germline V gene lookup returns CDR1 SGHVS and CDR2 FNYEAQ. CDR3 in amino acids: CASSRIKGTSGGARLIPGELFF. DNA of the CDR3: TGTGCCAGCAGCCGGATAAAGGGGACTAGCGGGGGGGCCCGTTTGATCCCCGGGGAGCTGTTTTTT.

The chain joins TRBV10-3 to TRBJ1-6; 8 bases align to TRBD1. V was pared by 3 bases and J by 7 bases, with 2 bases of the junction left unmatched. The CDR3 is 14 residues long. Germline values: CDR1 ENHRY, CDR2 SYGVKD. The CDR3 nucleotides are TGTGCCATCAGTGATAACAGGGGGAATTCACCCCTCCACTTT. Translating gives CAISDNRGNSPLHF.

The chain joins TRBV7-2 to TRBJ2-7; possibly TRBD1 for D (7 bases). Per the germline V gene, CDR1 is SGHTA and CDR2 is FQGNSA. V was pared by 5 bases and J by 2 bases, with 19 bases between. This CDR3 is built from 16 residues. This chain's CDR3 is CASSRIARDSTYEQYF. The CDR3 DNA sequence: TGTGCCAGCAGCCGTATCGCGCGGGACAGTACCTACGAGCAGTACTTC.

The rearrangement joins TRBV10-2 to TRBJ2-7, with TRBD2 identical over 8 bases. The CDR3 sequence is 16 residues long. Germline V gene data show CDR1 as WSHSY and CDR2 as SAAADI. V was clipped by 3 bases and J by 2 bases; unmatched bases: 9. For the CDR3, the DNA is TGCGCCAGCAGTGATCTTACGGGACTAGTCACCTACGAGCAGTACTTC. This codes for CASSDLTGLVTYEQYF.

The rearrangement joins TRBV2 to TRBJ2-7; D is ambiguous. The germline V and J ends were trimmed by 5 bases and 5 bases, with 7 bases remaining between them. The CDR3 extends over 11 amino acids. Germline-derived CDR1 and CDR2 are SNHLY and FYNNEI. The CDR3 nucleotides are TGTGCCAGCAGTTGGAGAGACGAGCAGTACTTC. This encodes CASSWRDEQYF.

A single count supports this clone. This sequence joins TRBV6-5 and TRBJ2-7, with 7 bases identical to TRBD1. The germline V gene has CDR1 MNHEY and CDR2 SVGAGI. V was clipped by 8 bases and J by 3 bases; unmatched bases: 10. This CDR3 is 14 amino acids long. The CDR3 DNA reads as TGTGCCAGCTCAGAGGGGGACAGATTCTACGAGCAGTACTTC. Amino acids: CASSEGDRFYEQYF.

This clone was detected only a few times. The chain employs TRBV10-3 and TRBJ1-3; TRBD1 might be the D (6 bases). This CDR3 has 13 amino acids. Looked up from germline, CDR1 is ENHRY and CDR2 is SYGVKD. V lost 11 bases and J 0 bases, leaving 11 bases between the germline ends. The CDR3 reads CAASTGSGNTIYF. CDR3 nucleotides: TGTGCCGCCTCGACAGGCTCTGGAAACACCATATATTTT.

The CDR3 bases are TGTGCCAGCAGCTTTACAGGGGGCCCGGGAAACACCATATATTTT. It specifies CASSFTGGPGNTIYF. The chain combines TRBV7-3 with TRBJ1-3; TRBD1 matches 9 bases. The J segment lost 4 bases and the V segment lost 3 bases, leaving 4 bases of the junction unmatched. Germline V gene data show CDR1 as SGHTA and CDR2 as FQGTGA. The length of the CDR3 is 15 residues.

The chain joins TRBV6-4 to TRBJ1-1; D may be TRBD1 (6 bases). The CDR3 consists of 15 residues. The V gene lost 6 bases and the J gene lost 5 bases, with 19 bases spanning the gap. CDR1 MRHNA and CDR2 SNTAGT come from the germline V gene. The CDR3 loop is CASREGNRVRTEAFF. The CDR3 DNA is TGTGCCAGCAGAGAAGGGAACAGGGTGAGGACTGAAGCTTTCTTT.

The chain joins TRBV6-1 to TRBJ2-3, with 10 bases lining up with TRBD2. This CDR3 has 14 amino acids. Per the germline V gene, CDR1 is MNHNS and CDR2 is SASEGT. Losses at the gene ends were 0 bases for V and 8 bases for J; bases not matched to a gene: 2. DNA of the CDR3: TGTGCCAGCAGTGAAGCTAGCGGGGGGACTACGCAGTATTTT. Translation gives CASSEASGGTTQYF.

In this sample, this clone turned up a few times. V gene TRBV2 combines with J gene TRBJ2-7; 10 bases align to TRBD1. There are 15 residues in the CDR3. V dropped 6 bases and J dropped 4; count of bases not matched to a gene: 9. CDR1 and CDR2 from the germline V gene are SNHLY and FYNNEI. CDR3 sequence (DNA): TGTGCCAGCAGGTTCAACCCGGGACAGGGGTACGAGCAGTACTTC. Translation: CASRFNPGQGYEQYF.

This chain links TRBV4-3 with TRBJ1-3; D not certain. The V and J ends lost 1 base and 6 bases respectively, with 7 bases between them. Germline V gives CDR1 LGHNA, CDR2 YSLEER. The CDR3 contains 13 residues. CDR3 in amino acids: CASSQGRLNTIYF. Written as DNA, the CDR3 is TGCGCCAGCAGCCAAGGGCGGCTAAACACCATATATTTT.

A word on this clone: At one of its ends the junction is not consistent with the germline gene, which may arise from a read error. The V and J genes are TRBV9 and TRBJ1-2; 10 bases align to TRBD1. The germline V gene has CDR1 SGDLS and CDR2 YYNGEE. The CDR3 loop spans 14 amino acids. This chain's CDR3 is CASSARDRGNGYPF. Here the CDR3 DNA reads TGTGCCAGCAGCGCAAGGGACAGGGGAAACGGCTACCCCTTC.

This chain uses TRBV28 with TRBJ1-4; 10 bases agree with TRBD1. The length of the CDR3 is 15 residues. CDR1 and CDR2 from the germline V gene are MDHEN and SYDVKM. J lost 8 bases, V lost 5 bases, and 8 bases had no gene match. This CDR3 is CASSSPEGQGEKLFF. The CDR3 coding sequence is TGTGCCAGCAGTAGCCCAGAGGGACAGGGGGAAAAACTGTTTTTT.

This chain joins TRBV7-9 and TRBJ1-4; 9 bases align to TRBD1. V lost 3 bases and J lost 5; bases outside the gene matches: 4. Germline-derived CDR1 and CDR2 are SEHNR and FQNEAQ (reference sequence). The CDR3 has 15 amino acids. CDR3 region: CASSLGTGPNEKLFF. CDR3 coding DNA: TGTGCCAGCAGCTTGGGGACAGGGCCCAATGAAAAACTGTTTTTT.